This T cell receptor beta chain stems from a study of T cells in Graves' hyperthyroidism and ophthalmopathy. CDR1 and CDR2 (germline): SGHRS, YFSETQ. CDR3 length equals 14 residues. Authors of the study amplified TCR beta CDR3 regions from RNA transcripts. HTBI primers drove first-round RT-PCR of the TCR CDR3. TCRdb fed the multiplex PCR reads into MiXCR, producing one record per CDR3 protein. In the table there are a few hundred thousand distinct CDR3 sequences, approximately 44% of which are singletons. Researchers barred patients who had uncontrolled infection, other autoimmune disease, pregnancy or lactation. Used for diagnoses were clinical symptoms, serum thyroxine and TRAb, thyroid ultrasound and orbital computed tomography.

The source of this sequence is a woman in her late teens or twenties with Graves' hyperthyroidism. J is TRBJ2-7 and V is TRBV5-1; 9 bases are shared with TRBD1. Matching the DNA end better, TRBJ2-1 makes the J call doubtful. The sequencing input was peripheral blood or thyroid tissue (not recorded which). DNA for the CDR3: TGCGCCAGCAGCGTCACAGGGGGCGGGAATGAGCAGTTCTTC. This codes for CASSVTGGGNEQFF.